The present T cell receptor beta chain was sequenced within a study of neoadjuvant anti-PD-1 for oral cavity cancer. Study-wide points: Post-nivolumab, blood T cell clonality was significantly elevated in non-responders.

Regarding this clone: The antigen remains unidentified.

J gave up 3 bases and V 6 bases, and 5 bases lay outside the gene matches. CDR3 length: 14 amino acids. Germline values: CDR1 LNHDA, CDR2 SQIVND (reference sequence). PBMC libraries mostly used roughly 480 ng of input genomic DNA, with six replicates per sample. Some clones are missing from TCRdb's copy, which holds only in-frame ones; the method was immunoSEQ multiplex PCR. The repertoire holds about 72,000 clones, with 83% as singletons. These newly diagnosed stage II-IVA oral cavity squamous cell carcinoma patients had no prior systemic or radiation treatment. Cohort: HPV-negative, locally advanced oral cavity squamous cell carcinoma patients.

The sequence derives from a person between 40 and 85 years old with oral cavity squamous cell carcinoma. The sample consisted of PBMCs, taken before nivolumab (anti-PD-1) treatment. V usage is TRBV19 and J usage is TRBJ1-5; 7 nucleotides agree with TRBD1. CDR3 coding DNA: TGTGCCAGTAGGGATACAGGGGCCAATCAGCCCCAGCATTTT. Its translation is CASRDTGANQPQHF.